The following is a T cell receptor (beta chain) sequence with its context. The sample holds one count of this clone. The antigen this receptor binds is unknown. No per-base quality is available; no much larger clone lies one base away. The cohort comprised fewer than 750 healthy bone marrow donors. At the time of sampling, all cohort members were nominally healthy, though unrecorded immune exposures were likely present. The donor tested CMV seropositive and was one of the 289 seropositive cohort members. A peripheral blood sample was provided by each donor, and peripheral blood mononuclear cells were used for TCR beta sequencing. The Qiagen DNeasy Blood Extraction Kit was used to extract genomic DNA from the blood cell samples. The data were obtained in a study of cytomegalovirus exposure and HLA in healthy donors listed by TCRdb under 2017. A note on the overall study: In an earlier analysis of approximately 500 of the donors, 276 Gb of sequence data and some 120 million unique TCR beta sequences from 150 million to 200 million T cells were reported. An early release that covered roughly 600 HLA-typed donors contained around 330 gigabases of sequencing data and around 85 million unique TCR sequences. Of the 300 to 450 genotyped donors, approximately 83% fell in the genetic ancestry cluster associated with self-reported Caucasian donors. The aim of the study was to test whether cataloging public T cell receptors could identify signatures of past pathogen exposure. The T cell repertoires of about 700 subjects were profiled by immunosequencing and related to cytomegalovirus serostatus. Along with the approximately 620-subject first cohort, a separate validation cohort of 120 different subjects was used. To predict cytomegalovirus infection status, the study brought together high-throughput TCR immunosequencing, statistical association of individual TCRs with disease status, and machine learning. In a later analysis, previously published TCR beta repertoires from hundreds of donors were re-analyzed and high-resolution HLA genotyping was added so that TCR occurrence patterns could be studied. In the later analysis, no new phenotypic data were used to find candidate immune exposures; instead, reliance was placed on TCR beta sequences and their occurrence across donors. To decide whether each TCR beta V gene segment behaved as functional or pseudogenic, an earlier analysis of several hundred of the donors relied on high-throughput TCR beta sequencing. Donor age, sex, ethnicity and CMV serostatus were collected together with the repertoire data. In a later genetic analysis, genome-wide SNP genotypes for about 65% of the 666 donors were used, and that subset was treated as a discovery cohort. Every repertoire in the discovery cohort had been generated on one and the same sequencing platform. HLA typing included class I and class II loci at four-digit resolution. The number of donors typed differed by locus, with 629-630 for A, B, C, DRB1 and DQB1, more than 500 for DQA1, approximately 570 for DPA1, and 400 to 490 for DPB1. Several DR-DQ haplotypes were treated as single units for association and clustering because of strong linkage in the cohort. On average, around 200,000 unique TCR beta nucleotide sequences were sequenced per donor among some 430 genotyped donors of the cohort, with around 19% of those sequences being non-productive.

Library preparation employed the immunoSEQ multiplex PCR assay. For the multiplex PCR, a mixture combining 60 forward primers for TCR Vbeta segments and 13 reverse primers for TCR Jbeta segments was used. A multiplex PCR assay on genomic DNA amplified the CDR3 region of rearranged TCR beta genes. On the Illumina HiSeq System, the amplified TCR beta libraries were sequenced as 87-base-pair reads. The study's processing was this. A later analysis counted approximately 84 million unique TCR beta chains across the approximately 700 repertoires, and roughly 9.9 million of these chains were shared by at least two donors. Raw reads were error-corrected and collapsed into unique sequences with a nearest-neighbor algorithm that merged closely related sequences to remove PCR and sequencing errors. Alignment of CDR3 sequences to IMGT reference sequences was used to assign V, D and J gene segments. For a sequence to be retained, a match of at least six nucleotides was required to both a V gene segment and a J gene segment. A rearrangement was called productive if the CDR3 had no stop codons and remained in frame with V and J, and every other rearrangement was called non-productive. Following IMGT convention, CDR3 was defined as the stretch from the second conserved V-encoded cysteine to the conserved J-encoded phenylalanine. Sequences without an unambiguous match to a single V gene segment were excluded from the earlier analysis of approximately 560 of the donors. An earlier analysis of about 600 of the donors called V segments functional above 56.7% productive rearrangements and segregating when the between-donor standard deviation exceeded 5%. A statistical classification framework was developed to diagnose cytomegalovirus status using the catalog of TCR beta chain sequences. In a later analysis, TCR nucleotide sequences were compared against IMGT/GENE-DB human TR gene sequences so that V and J genes could be assigned. Using the TCRdist pipeline, a later analysis assigned CDR3 sequences along with most-parsimonious VDJ recombination scenarios. In a later analysis, each TCR beta chain was defined by its CDR3 amino acid sequence together with its V-gene family, and reads without a unique V-gene family were excluded. To address suspected cross-contamination and a sequencing artifact, a later analysis removed 450 to 700 highly shared, low-generation-probability nucleotide sequences. In a later analysis, a clonal expansion index was calculated for each public chain from normalized within-repertoire ranks of inferred template counts. In a later analysis, generation probabilities were computed using a VDJ recombination model fitted to out-of-frame rearrangements, and the results were checked against IGoR. In a later analysis, hypergeometric tests were used to score TCR-TCR, TCR-HLA and TCR-CMV co-occurrence, with a repertoire-size bias correction applied to TCR pairs. In a later analysis, false discovery rates were estimated by permuting HLA or CMV assignments 20 times. In a later analysis, co-occurring TCRs were grouped using DBSCAN, and TCRdist sequence similarity was added for clustering within HLA-allele-positive subsets. Repertoires with fewer than 30,000 or more than 120,000 public chains, plus five repertoires with anomalous nucleotide sharing, were excluded from co-occurrence clustering. TCRdb's version of the immuneACCESS table is confined to in-frame rearrangements and falls short of the full clone set. An unresolved V gene accounts for under half of the shortfall where checked; the remainder is of unknown origin. The DNA was the basis for D and trimming; V, J and clone size are from that table. The sample table holds over 90,000 clones, of which roughly four fifths were seen once. The ten biggest clones cover about 5.5% of the sample.

Study-wide conclusions, independent of this receptor: The classifier was reported to diagnose cytomegalovirus status with high specificity and sensitivity in both the original and validation cohorts. The authors suggested that the approach could potentially be generalized to other disease states and immunological phenotypes. Because HLA typing was unavailable for some donors at each locus, only the typed subset was used in association tests. V-gene and J-gene trimming of TCR beta chains was associated with a missense DCLRE1C variant in a later genetic analysis, and the association was replicated in an independent cohort. In vitro tests confirmed that three of the cytomegalovirus-associated TCR beta chains recognize cytomegalovirus antigens. Some IMGT-functional V segments, including TRBV6-2 and TRBV6-3, could not be told apart with the 87-base-pair reads, so those segments were excluded. Correlated functional status among segregating V segments might reflect linkage disequilibrium, but an unknown experimental factor could not be ruled out. Broadly in line with IMGT annotations, most TCR beta V segments showed up in productive rearrangements about 87% or about 30% of the time in an earlier analysis of under 700 of the donors. A later analysis found that most CMV-associated TCR beta chains appeared HLA-restricted, with HLA associations seemingly driven largely by CMV exposure. In a later analysis, HLA-associated TCR beta chains were found to be more clonally expanded and to have lower generation probabilities than equally common non-associated chains. For the cohort, immune exposure information was limited to CMV serostatus. In this cohort, only TCR beta chains were sequenced, and detectable features were limited by the absence of alpha or paired-chain data. Specific HLA alleles were associated with roughly 17,000 TCR beta sequences at a false discovery rate of 0.05 in a later analysis. A total of 164 TCR beta chains were listed by the study as associated with cytomegalovirus. According to a later analysis, parvovirus B19, influenza, CMV and Epstein-Barr virus appeared linked to several top co-occurrence clusters. A group of highly shared sequence variants was considered likely to be a technical artifact of the sequencing pipeline. Compared with the 666-donor mean, donors in an Asian-associated ancestry cluster had fewer N-insertions in productive TCRs, according to a later genetic analysis. Most TCR sequences were observed very rarely across donors, whereas some public TCRs were present in many individuals. Because counts were too low, approximately 18 rarely observed V segments, including chromosome 9 orphons, were excluded from the earlier analysis of roughly 580 of the donors. When HLA alleles, especially DR and DQ, strongly co-occurred, attributing TCR associations to individual alleles was difficult. In a later analysis, the rate of TCR association differed among HLA loci, with DRB1 alleles having the most associated TCRs and HLA-C alleles having the fewest. A further reported finding was that TCR beta sequences accurately predicted the HLA-A and HLA-B alleles for most subjects in the first cohort. Presence/absence analyses assumed roughly uniform sequencing depth across donors, an assumption that may not hold.

From the cysteine up to the phenylalanine, the CDR3 has a length of 14 residues. Only CDR3 DNA remains: 42 bases, in frame from the first base. From the germline V gene (reference sequence), CDR1 is LNHDA and CDR2 is SQIVND. The V end loses 5 bases and the J end loses 5 bases, and a stretch of 16 bases separates them. In this chain, TRBV19 is recombined with TRBJ2-7; D gene: possibly TRBD1, on 6 matching bases. What was sequenced was PBMCs. The receptor's source is a man aged 35 to 55 in good health and CMV-seropositive. The DNA is TGTGCCAGTAGTGGTCGTGGGACAACAAACGAGCAGTACTTC. It codes for CASSGRGTTNEQYF.